Detailed here is one T cell receptor (beta chain). This clonotype was detected a few times. The antigen it recognizes is unknown. The record has no base qualities; no much larger clone is one base away. The sample originates from a study of early T cells in non-severe SARS-CoV-2 infection (dated by TCRdb to the early 2020s). For the wider study: Bulk RNA from unsorted whole blood was used for TCR sequencing, so alpha and beta chains could not be paired. The paper's findings and limits, for the study overall: VDJdb matching was skewed toward anti-spike CD8 responses, so virus-specific expansions were likely underestimated and private and CD4 specificities were missed.

The junction shows trimming of 2 bases on V and 3 bases on J, plus 5 bases between the germline ends. Inclusive of the bounding cysteine and phenylalanine, the CDR3 is 11 residues long. CDR3 DNA is the only sequence kept; it has 33 bases, read in frame from the first base. The CDR1 and CDR2 encoded by the germline V gene (reference sequence) are DFQATT and SNEGSKA. Library preparation was by 5' RACE. This sample was sequenced with a NextSeq 500. In the TCR library protocol, unique molecular identifiers were attached to individual cDNA molecules to correct for PCR bias and sequencing error. Sequencing covered both TCR alpha and beta chains, and within each sample the abundances of alpha and beta sequences were tightly co-correlated. Per the original workflow: Decombinator V4 was used to annotate the V gene, J gene and CDR3 of the TCR sequences. TCRs were defined as expanded if a significant change between any two time points was detected under a Poisson model with p below 0.0001. Abundances of TCRs were expressed as counts per million after normalisation to the total number of TCRs sequenced in each sample. MAIT TCRs were defined by TRAV1-2 paired with TRAJ12, TRAJ20 or TRAJ33, and iNKT TCRs by TRAV10 paired with TRAJ18. A search of VDJdb, accessed on 1 November 2021, was run for TCRs annotated to CMV, EBV and SARS-CoV-2, with TCRs annotated for multiple antigens excluded. TCRdb's own reprocessing of the public reads used fastp at Q25 and MiXCR and kept productive beta chains. All rows with the same CDR3 protein become a single entry with the most common DNA and genes. The V and J calls were determined by TCRdb, not by the authors. The sample table contains 100,000 to 120,000 distinct CDR3 sequences; only one count was recorded for roughly 12% of them. Around 4.1% of the sample is in the top ten clones.

A case-control design nested within a healthcare worker cohort in London, UK, was used, with weekly nasopharyngeal swab PCR tests and blood sampling performed. Between 23 and 31 March 2020, the week of the UK lockdown, healthcare workers were enrolled and then followed up weekly for as long as 16 weeks. Here the chain combines TRBV20-1 and TRBJ2-7; the D gene remains uncertain. This TCR was sampled from an adult who was a healthcare worker with PCR-confirmed SARS-CoV-2 infection or an uninfected control (not recorded which). Sequencing used whole blood, obtained at baseline. The DNA is TGCAGTGCTAGATCAGTCTACGAGCAGTACTTC. Its translation reads: CSARSVYEQYF.